The subject of this entry is one TCR beta chain. Clones were sequenced by immunoSEQ multiplex PCR, and TCRdb holds only the in-frame ones, with some missing. The sample contains just over 2,000,000 clones, around 95% of which appear only once. Each donor was a Caucasian adult residing in Nashville, Tennessee. The data belong to a study of shared clonotypes between healthy human individuals. Study context: Per donor, three plates held CD4 naive cells, three held CD4 memory, two held CD8 naive and one held CD8 memory.

This clonotype was obtained from a man between 18 and 29 years old in good health. The sequenced sample was naive CD4+ T cells sorted from blood. Noted subset: CD45RA+ positively selected.

The DNA for the CDR3 is TGTGCTAGTGGTCCGGACGGGGTTCAGCAGTACTTC. Residues: CASGPDGVQQYF. This sequence joins TRBV12-5 and TRBJ2-7; D perhaps matches TRBD2 (5 bases). This CDR3 contains 12 residues. The ends were cut back, 5 bases at V and 8 bases at J, with 13 bases in the middle. Germline V gene sequence: CDR1 LGHNT, CDR2 FRNRAP.